This T cell receptor beta chain was recorded in a study of cytomegalovirus exposure and HLA in healthy donors. The CDR3 has 16 residues. Trimming left V 5 bases short and J 0 bases short, with 11 bases between. Germline CDR1 and CDR2: SGHTA and FQGNSA. The study's findings and limits: Confirmation in vitro established that a few CMV-associated chains were specific for CMV antigens. Follow-up analysis found HLA locus-dependent TCR association rates, highest for DRB1 and lowest for HLA-C. A reported reduction in N-insertions relative to the roughly 710-donor mean was seen in an Asian-associated ancestry cluster in a later analysis.

It was with 60 Vbeta and 13 Jbeta primers that the PCR ran. Repertoires were generated with immunoSEQ multiplex PCR, while TCRdb's copy carries only in-frame clones and drops some. The profile shows some 100,000 clones, roughly 71% of them singletons. There are a few counts of this clone. Its target is not known. The chain joins TRBV7-2 to TRBJ1-6; the D gene is possibly TRBD1 (6 bases). The source of this sequence is a woman between 65 and 79 years old in good health and CMV-seropositive. The sequenced sample consisted of PBMCs. The DNA for the CDR3 is TGTGCCAGCAGCCCGGGACACAGCTCCTATAATTCACCCCTCCACTTT. Its translation: CASSPGHSSYNSPLHF.